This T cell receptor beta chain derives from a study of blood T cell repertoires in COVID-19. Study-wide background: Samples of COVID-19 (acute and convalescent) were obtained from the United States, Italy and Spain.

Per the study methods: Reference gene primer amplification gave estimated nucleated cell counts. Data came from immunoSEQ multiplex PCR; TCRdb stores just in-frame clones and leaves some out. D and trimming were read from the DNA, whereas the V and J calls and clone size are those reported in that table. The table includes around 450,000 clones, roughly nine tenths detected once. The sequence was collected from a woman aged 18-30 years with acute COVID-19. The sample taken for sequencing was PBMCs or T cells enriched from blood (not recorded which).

CDR3 sequence: CASTQTGTINQPQHF. The CDR3 DNA reads TGTGCCAGCACCCAAACCGGGACAATAAATCAGCCCCAGCATTTT. The genes are TRBV7-9 and TRBJ1-5; D is possibly TRBD1 (6 bases). V dropped 7 bases and J dropped 4 bases, with 17 bases sitting between them. This CDR3 is built from 15 residues. The germline gives CDR1 SEHNR, CDR2 FQNEAQ (reference sequence).